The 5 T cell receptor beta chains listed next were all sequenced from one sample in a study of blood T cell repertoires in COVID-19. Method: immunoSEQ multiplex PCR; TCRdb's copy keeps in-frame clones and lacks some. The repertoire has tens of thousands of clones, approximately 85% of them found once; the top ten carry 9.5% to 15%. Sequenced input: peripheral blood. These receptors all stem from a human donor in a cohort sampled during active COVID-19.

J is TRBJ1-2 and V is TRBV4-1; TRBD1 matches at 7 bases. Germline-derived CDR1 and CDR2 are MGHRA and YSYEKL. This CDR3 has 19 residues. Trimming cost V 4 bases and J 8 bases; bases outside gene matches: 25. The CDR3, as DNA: TGCGCCAGCAGCCGCGGGGGGGCGATTGACAGGGACAATCGTGGGGGCTACACCTTC. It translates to CASSRGGAIDRDNRGGYTF.

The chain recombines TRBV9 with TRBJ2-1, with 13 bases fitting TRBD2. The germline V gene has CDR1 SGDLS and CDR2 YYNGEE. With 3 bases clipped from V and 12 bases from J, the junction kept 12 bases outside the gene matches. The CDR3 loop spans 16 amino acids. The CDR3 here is CASSGSLAGGPPGQFF. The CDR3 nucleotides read TGTGCCAGCAGCGGATCACTAGCGGGAGGGCCCCCCGGGCAGTTCTTC.

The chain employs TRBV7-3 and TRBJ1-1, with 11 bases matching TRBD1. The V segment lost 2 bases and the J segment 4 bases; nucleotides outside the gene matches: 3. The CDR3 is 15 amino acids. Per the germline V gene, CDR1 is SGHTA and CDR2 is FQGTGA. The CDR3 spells CASSLSGTGGTEAFF. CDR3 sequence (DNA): TGTGCCAGCAGCTTATCTGGGACAGGGGGCACTGAAGCTTTCTTT.

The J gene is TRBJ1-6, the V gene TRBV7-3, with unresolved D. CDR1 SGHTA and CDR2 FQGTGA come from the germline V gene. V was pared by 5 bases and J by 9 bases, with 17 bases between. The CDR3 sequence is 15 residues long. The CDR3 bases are TGTGCCAGCAGCCTGGACGGAGGTGGAGTTTCACCCCTCCACTTT. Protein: CASSLDGGGVSPLHF.

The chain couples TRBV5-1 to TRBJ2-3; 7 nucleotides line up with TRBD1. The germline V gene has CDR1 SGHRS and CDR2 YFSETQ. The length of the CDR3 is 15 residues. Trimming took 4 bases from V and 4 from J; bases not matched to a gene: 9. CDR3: CASSLRQGKADTQYF. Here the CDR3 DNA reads TGCGCCAGCAGCCTTCGACAGGGTAAAGCAGATACGCAGTATTTT. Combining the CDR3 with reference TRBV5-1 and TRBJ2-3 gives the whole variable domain KAGVTQTPRYLIKTRGQQVTLSCSPISGHRSVSWYQQTPGQGLQFLFEYFSETQRNKGNFPGRFSGRQFSNSRSEMNVSTLELGDSALYLCASSLRQGKADTQYFGPGTRLTVL.